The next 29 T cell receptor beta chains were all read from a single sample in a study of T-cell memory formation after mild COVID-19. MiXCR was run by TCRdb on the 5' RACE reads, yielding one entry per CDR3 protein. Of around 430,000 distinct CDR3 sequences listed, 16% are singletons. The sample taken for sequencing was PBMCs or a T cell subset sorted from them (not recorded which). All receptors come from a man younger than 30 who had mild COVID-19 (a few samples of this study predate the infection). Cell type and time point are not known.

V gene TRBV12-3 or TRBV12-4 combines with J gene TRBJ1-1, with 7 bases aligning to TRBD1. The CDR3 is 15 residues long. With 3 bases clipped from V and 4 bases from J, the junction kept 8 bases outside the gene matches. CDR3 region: CASSFSDRVATEAFF. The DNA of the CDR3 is TGTGCCAGCAGTTTCTCTGACAGGGTGGCCACTGAAGCTTTCTTT.

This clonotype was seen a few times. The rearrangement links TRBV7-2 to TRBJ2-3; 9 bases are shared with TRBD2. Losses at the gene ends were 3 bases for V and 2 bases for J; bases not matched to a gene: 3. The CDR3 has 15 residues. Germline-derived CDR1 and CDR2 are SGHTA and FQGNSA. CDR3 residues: CASSFSGGPTDTQYF. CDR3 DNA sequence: TGTGCCAGCAGCTTCAGCGGGGGGCCCACAGATACGCAGTATTTT.

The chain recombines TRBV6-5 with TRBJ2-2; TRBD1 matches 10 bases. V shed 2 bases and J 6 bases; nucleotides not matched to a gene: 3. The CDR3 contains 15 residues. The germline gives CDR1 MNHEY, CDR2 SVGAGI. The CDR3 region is CASSYRTGGPGELFF. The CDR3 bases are TGTGCCAGCAGTTACCGGACAGGGGGTCCCGGGGAGCTGTTTTTT.

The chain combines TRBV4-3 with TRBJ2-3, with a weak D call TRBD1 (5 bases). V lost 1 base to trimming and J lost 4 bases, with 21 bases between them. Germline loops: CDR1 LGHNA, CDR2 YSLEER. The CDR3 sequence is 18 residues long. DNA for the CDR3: TGCGCCAGCAGCCAAGTAGGCAGGGCTTCTCTCCTTCCAGATACGCAGTATTTT. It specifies CASSQVGRASLLPDTQYF.

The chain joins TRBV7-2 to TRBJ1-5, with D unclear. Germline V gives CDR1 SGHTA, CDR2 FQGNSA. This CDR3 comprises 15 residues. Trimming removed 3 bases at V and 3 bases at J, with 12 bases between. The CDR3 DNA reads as TGTGCCAGCAGCTTGGGATTTTTCGCCAATCAGCCCCAGCATTTT. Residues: CASSLGFFANQPQHF.

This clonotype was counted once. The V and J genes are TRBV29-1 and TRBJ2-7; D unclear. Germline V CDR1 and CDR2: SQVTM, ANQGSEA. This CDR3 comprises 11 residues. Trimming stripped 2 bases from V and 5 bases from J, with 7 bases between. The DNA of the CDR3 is TGCAGCGTTGAATTAGGAAACGAGCAGTACGTC. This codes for CSVELGNEQYV.

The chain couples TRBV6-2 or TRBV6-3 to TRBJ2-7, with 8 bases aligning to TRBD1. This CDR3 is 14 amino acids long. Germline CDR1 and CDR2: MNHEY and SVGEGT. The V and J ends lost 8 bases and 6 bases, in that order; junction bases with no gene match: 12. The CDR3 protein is CASLGTGTRVEQYF. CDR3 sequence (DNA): TGTGCCAGCCTCGGGACAGGCACCAGGGTCGAGCAGTACTTC.

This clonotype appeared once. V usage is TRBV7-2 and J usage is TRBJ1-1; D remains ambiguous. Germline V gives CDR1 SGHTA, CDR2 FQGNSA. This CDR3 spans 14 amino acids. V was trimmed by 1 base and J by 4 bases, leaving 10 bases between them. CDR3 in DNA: TGTGCCAGCAGCTTAGGCTACCTAGGCACTGAAGCTTTCTTT. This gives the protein CASSLGYLGTEAFF. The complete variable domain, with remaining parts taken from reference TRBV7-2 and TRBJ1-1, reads GAGVSQSPSNKVTEKGKDVELRCDPISGHTALYWYRQSLGQGLEFLIYFQGNSAPDKSGLPSDRFSAERTGGSVSTLTIQRTQQEDSAVYLCASSLGYLGTEAFFGQGTRLTVV.

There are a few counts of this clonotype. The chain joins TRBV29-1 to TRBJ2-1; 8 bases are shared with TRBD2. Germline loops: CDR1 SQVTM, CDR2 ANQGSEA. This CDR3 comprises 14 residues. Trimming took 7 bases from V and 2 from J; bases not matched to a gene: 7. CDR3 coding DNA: TGCAGCGGCGACGGACTAGCAGCCTACAATGAGCAGTTCTTC. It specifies CSGDGLAAYNEQFF.

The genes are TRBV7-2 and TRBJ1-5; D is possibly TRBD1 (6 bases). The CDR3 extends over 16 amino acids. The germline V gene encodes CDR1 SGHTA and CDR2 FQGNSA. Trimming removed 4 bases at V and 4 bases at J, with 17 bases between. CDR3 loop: CASSSWETGINQPQHF. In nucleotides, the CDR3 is TGTGCCAGCAGCTCGTGGGAAACAGGGATTAATCAGCCCCAGCATTTT.

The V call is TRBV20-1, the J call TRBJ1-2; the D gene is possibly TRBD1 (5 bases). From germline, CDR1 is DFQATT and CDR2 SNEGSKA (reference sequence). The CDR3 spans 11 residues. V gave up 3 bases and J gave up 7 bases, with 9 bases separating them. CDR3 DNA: TGCAGTGCTAGTCTGGGGGTTGGCTACACCTTC. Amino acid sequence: CSASLGVGYTF.

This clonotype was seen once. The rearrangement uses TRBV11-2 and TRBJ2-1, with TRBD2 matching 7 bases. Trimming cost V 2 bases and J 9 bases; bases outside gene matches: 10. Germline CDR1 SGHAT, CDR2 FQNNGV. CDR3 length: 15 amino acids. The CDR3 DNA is TGTGCCAGCAGCTTATTACCCCCGGGGAGGGCTGAGCAGTTCTTC. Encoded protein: CASSLLPPGRAEQFF.

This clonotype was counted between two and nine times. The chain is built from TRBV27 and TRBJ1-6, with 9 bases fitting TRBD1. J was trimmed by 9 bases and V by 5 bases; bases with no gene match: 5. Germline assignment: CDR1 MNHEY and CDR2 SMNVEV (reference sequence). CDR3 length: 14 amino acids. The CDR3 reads CASSRGQGGSPLHF. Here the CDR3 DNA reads TGTGCCAGCAGTAGGGGACAGGGAGGTTCACCCCTCCACTTT.

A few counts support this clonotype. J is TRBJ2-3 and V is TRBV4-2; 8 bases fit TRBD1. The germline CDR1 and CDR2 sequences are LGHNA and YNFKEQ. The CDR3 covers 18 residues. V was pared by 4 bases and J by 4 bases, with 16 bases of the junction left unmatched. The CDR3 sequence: CASSPVTEGRGRADTQYF. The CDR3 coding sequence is TGTGCCAGCAGCCCGGTCACCGAGGGCAGGGGGCGGGCAGATACGCAGTATTTT.

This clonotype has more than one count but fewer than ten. In DNA, the CDR3 is TGTGCCAGCAGTTTAGAGGGGGCGCTTTTCTTC. Amino acids: CASSLEGALFF. The chain joins TRBV12-3 or TRBV12-4 to TRBJ2-1; 7 nucleotides line up with TRBD1. The CDR3 is made up of 11 amino acids. Trimming took 1 base from V and 16 from J; bases not matched to a gene: 4.

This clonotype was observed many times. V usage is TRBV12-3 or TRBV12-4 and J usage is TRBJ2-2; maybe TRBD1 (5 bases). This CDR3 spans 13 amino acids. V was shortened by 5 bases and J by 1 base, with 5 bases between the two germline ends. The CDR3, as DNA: TGTGCCAGCAGTACAGGGAACACCGGGGAGCTGTTTTTT. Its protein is CASSTGNTGELFF.

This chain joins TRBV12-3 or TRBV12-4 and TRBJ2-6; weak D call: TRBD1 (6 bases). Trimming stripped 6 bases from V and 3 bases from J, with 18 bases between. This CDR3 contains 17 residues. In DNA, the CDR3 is TGTGCCAGCAGCCCTGGCAGGGGTAGTTTTGGGGCCAACGTCCTGACTTTC. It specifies CASSPGRGSFGANVLTF.

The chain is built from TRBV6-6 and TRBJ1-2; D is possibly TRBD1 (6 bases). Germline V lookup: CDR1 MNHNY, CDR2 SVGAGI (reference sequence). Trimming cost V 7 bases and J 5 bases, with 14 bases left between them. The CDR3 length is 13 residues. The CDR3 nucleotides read TGTGCCAGCACGAACGGGGGCGCATATGGCTACACCTTC. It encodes CASTNGGAYGYTF.

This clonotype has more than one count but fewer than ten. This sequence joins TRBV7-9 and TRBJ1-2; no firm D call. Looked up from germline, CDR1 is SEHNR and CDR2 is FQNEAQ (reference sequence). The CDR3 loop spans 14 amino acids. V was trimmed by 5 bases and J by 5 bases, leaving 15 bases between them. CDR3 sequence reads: CASSPPSDLYGYTF. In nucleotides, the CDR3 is TGTGCCAGCAGCCCGCCCAGCGACCTTTATGGCTACACCTTC.

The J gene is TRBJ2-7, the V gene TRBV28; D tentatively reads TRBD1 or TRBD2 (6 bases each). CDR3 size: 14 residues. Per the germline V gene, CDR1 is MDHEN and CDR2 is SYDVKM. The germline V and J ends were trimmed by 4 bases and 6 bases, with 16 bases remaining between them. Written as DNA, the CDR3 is TGTGCCAGCAGTTCCGTGGCTCGGGGGCCCGAGCAGTACGTC. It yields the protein CASSSVARGPEQYV.

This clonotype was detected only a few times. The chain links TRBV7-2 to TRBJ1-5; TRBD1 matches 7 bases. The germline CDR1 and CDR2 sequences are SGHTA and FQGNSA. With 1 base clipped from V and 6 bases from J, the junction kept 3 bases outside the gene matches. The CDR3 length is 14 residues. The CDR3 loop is CASSLVEGAQPQHF. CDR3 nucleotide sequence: TGTGCCAGCAGCTTAGTGGAGGGGGCTCAGCCCCAGCATTTT.

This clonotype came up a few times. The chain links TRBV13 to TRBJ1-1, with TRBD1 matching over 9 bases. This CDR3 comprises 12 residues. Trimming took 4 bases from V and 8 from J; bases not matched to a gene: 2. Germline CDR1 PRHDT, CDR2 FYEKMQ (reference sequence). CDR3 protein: CASSSGTGEAFF. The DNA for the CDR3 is TGTGCCAGCAGCTCCGGGACAGGGGAAGCTTTCTTT.

CDR3 sequence: CASKSGGPGDTEAFF. The CDR3 nucleotides are TGTGCCAGCAAATCGGGGGGCCCCGGAGACACTGAAGCTTTCTTT. The chain links TRBV6-5 to TRBJ1-1; maybe TRBD1 (6 bases). Per the germline V gene, CDR1 is MNHEY and CDR2 is SVGAGI. Trimming took 7 bases from V and 3 from J, leaving 18 bases between them. The CDR3 loop spans 15 amino acids.

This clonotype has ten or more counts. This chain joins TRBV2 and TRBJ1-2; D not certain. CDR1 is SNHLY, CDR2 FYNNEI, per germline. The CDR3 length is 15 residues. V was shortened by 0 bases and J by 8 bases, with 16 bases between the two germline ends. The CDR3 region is CASSEAQASYLGYTF. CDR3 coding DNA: TGTGCCAGCAGTGAAGCGCAGGCGAGTTACCTAGGCTACACCTTC.

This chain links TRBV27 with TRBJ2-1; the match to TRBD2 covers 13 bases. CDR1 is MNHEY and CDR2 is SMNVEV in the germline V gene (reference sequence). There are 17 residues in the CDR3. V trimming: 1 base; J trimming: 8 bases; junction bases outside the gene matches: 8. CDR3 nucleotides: TGTGCCAGCAGTTTATTCACGACTAGCGGGGGGTTAGATGAGCAGTTCTTC. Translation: CASSLFTTSGGLDEQFF.

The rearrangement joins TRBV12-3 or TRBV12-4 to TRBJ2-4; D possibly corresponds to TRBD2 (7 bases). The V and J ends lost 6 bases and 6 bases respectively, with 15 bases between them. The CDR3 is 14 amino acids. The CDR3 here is CASRRAGEGNIQYF. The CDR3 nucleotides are TGTGCCAGCAGACGAGCAGGGGAGGGAAACATTCAGTACTTC.

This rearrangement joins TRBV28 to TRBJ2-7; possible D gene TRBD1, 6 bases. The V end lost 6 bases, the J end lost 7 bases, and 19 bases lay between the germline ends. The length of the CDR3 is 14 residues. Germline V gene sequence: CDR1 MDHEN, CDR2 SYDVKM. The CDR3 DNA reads TGTGCCAGCAGCACAGGGTCAAGATTCGGGGAGCAGTACGTC. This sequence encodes CASSTGSRFGEQYV.

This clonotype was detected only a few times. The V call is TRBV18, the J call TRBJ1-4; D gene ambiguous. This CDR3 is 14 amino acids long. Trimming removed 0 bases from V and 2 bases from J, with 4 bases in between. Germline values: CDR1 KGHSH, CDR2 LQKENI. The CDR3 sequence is CASSPPGTNEKLFF. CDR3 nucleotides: TGTGCCAGCTCACCACCAGGGACTAATGAAAAACTGTTTTTT.

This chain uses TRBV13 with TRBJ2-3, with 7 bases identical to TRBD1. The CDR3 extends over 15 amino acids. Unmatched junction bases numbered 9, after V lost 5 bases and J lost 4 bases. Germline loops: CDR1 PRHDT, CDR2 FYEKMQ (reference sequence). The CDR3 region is CASSLKTGLADTQYF. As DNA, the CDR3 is TGTGCCAGCAGCCTCAAGACAGGGTTGGCAGATACGCAGTATTTT.